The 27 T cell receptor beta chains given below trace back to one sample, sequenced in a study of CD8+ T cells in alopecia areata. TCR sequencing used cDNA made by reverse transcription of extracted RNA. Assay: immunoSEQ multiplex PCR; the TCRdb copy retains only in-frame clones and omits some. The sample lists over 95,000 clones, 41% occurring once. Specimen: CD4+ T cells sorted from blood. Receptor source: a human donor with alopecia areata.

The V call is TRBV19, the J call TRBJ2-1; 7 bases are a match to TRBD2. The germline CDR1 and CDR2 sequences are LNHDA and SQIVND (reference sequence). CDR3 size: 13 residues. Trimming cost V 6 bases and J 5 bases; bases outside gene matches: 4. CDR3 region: CASSPRENNEQFF. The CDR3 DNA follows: TGTGCCAGTAGCCCGCGGGAGAACAATGAGCAGTTCTTC.

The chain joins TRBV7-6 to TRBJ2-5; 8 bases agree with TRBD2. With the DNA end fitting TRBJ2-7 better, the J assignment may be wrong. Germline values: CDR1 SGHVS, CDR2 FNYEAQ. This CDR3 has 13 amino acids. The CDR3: CASSLVAGPEQYF. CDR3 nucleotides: TGTGCCAGCAGCTTAGTAGCGGGGCCCGAGCAGTACTTC.

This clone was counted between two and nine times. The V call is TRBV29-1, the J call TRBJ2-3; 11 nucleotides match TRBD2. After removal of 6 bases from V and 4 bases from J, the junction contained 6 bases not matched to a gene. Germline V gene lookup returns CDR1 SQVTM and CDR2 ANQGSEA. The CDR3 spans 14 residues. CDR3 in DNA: TGCAGCGTCCTCCTAGCGGGGGGTTCAGATACGCAGTATTTT. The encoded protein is CSVLLAGGSDTQYF.

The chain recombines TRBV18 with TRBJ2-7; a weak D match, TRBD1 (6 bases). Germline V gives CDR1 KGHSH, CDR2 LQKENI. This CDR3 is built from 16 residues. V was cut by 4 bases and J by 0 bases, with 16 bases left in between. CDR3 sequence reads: CASSLPTRTASYEQYF. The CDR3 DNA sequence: TGTGCCAGCTCACTTCCGACCCGGACAGCCTCCTACGAGCAGTACTTC.

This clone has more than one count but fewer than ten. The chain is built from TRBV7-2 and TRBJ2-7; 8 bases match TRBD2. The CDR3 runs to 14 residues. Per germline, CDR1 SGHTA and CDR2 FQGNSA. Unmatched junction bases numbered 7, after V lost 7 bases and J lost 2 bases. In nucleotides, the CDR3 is TGTGCCAGCATCCTTGGCGGGGGGCCCTACGAGCAGTACTTC. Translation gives CASILGGGPYEQYF.

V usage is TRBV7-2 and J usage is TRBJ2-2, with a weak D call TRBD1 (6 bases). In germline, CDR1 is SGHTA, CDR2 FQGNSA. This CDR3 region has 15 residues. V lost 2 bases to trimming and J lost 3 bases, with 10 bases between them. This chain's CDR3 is CASSLQGFDTGELFF. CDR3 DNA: TGTGCCAGCAGCTTACAGGGGTTCGACACCGGGGAGCTGTTTTTT.

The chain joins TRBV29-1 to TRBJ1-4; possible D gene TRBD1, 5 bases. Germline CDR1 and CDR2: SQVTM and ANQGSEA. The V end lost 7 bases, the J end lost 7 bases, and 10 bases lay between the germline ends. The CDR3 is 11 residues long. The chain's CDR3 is CSAQDREKLFF. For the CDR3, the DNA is TGCAGCGCACAGGATCGTGAAAAACTGTTTTTT.

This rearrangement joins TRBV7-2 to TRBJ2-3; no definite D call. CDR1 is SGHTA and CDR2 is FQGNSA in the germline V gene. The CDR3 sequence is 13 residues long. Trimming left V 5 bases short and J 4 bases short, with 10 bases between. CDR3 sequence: CASSAIVSDTQYF. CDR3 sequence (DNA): TGTGCCAGCAGCGCGATAGTTTCAGATACGCAGTATTTT.

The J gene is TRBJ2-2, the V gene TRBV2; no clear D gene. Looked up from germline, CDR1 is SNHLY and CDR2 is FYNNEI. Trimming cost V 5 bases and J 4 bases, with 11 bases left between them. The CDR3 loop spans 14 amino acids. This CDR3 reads CASSFGRSTGELFF. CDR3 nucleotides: TGTGCCAGCAGTTTTGGCAGGTCCACCGGGGAGCTGTTTTTT. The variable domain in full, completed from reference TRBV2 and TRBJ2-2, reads EPEVTQTPSHQVTQMGQEVILRCVPISNHLYFYWYRQILGQKVEFLVSFYNNEISEKSEIFDDQFSVERPDGSNFTLKIRSTKLEDSAMYFCASSFGRSTGELFFGEGSRLTVL.

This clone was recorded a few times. The CDR3 loop reads CARRKRGICAETQYF. The CDR3 DNA follows: TGCGCCAGGAGAAAACGGGGTATTTGTGCGGAGACCCAGTACTTC. The chain couples TRBV23-1 to TRBJ2-5; maybe TRBD2 (5 bases). TRBV23-1 is classed as an ORF, of uncertain function. Trimming pared 9 bases from V and 5 bases from J, leaving 22 bases between. This CDR3 is built from 15 residues.

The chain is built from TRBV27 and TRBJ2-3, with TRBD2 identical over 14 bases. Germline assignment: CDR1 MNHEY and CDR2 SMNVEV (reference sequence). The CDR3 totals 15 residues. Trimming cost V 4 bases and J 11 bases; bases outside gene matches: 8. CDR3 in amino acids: CASSSWTSGRMRQYF. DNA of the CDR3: TGTGCCAGCAGTTCCTGGACTAGCGGGAGGATGAGGCAGTATTTT.

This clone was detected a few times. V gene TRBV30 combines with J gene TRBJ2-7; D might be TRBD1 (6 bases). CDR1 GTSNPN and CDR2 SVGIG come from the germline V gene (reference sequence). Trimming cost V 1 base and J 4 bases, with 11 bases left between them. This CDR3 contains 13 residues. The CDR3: CAWSAGVRYEQYF. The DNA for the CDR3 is TGTGCCTGGAGTGCAGGGGTTAGGTACGAGCAGTACTTC.

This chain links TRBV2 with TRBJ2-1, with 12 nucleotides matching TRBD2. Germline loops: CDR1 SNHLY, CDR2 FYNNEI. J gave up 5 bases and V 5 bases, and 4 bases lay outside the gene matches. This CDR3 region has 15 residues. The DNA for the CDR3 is TGTGCCAGCAGTCGATGGACTAGCGGGGACAATGAGCAGTTCTTC. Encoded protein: CASSRWTSGDNEQFF.

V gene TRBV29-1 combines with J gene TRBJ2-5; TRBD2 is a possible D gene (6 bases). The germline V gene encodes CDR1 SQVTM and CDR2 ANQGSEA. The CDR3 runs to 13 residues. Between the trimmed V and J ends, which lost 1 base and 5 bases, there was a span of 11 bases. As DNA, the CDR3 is TGCAGCGTTGAAGGGCGGAGGGCGGAGACCCAGTACTTC. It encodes CSVEGRRAETQYF.

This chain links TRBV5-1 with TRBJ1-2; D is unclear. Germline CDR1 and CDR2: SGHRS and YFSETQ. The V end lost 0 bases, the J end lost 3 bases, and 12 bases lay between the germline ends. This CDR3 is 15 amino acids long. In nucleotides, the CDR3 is TGCGCCAGCAGCTTGGAAGCGGCGGACCACTATGGCTACACCTTC. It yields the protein CASSLEAADHYGYTF.

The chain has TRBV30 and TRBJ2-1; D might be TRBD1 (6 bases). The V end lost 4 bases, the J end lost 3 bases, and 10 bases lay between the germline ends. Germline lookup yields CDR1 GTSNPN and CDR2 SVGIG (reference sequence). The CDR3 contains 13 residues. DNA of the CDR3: TGTGCCTGGATAGGACAGCTCTACAATGAGCAGTTCTTC. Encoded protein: CAWIGQLYNEQFF.

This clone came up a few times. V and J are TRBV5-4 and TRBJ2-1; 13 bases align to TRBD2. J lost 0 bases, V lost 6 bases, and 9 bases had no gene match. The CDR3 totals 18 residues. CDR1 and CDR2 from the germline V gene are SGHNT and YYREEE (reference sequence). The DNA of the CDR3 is TGTGCCAGCATCAACGGACTAGCGGGAGTAACCTCCTACAATGAGCAGTTCTTC. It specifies CASINGLAGVTSYNEQFF.

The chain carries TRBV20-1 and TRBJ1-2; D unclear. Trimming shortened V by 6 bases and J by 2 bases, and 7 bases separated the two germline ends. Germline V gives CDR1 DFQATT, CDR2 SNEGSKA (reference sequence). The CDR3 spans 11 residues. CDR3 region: CSARQNYGYTF. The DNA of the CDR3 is TGCAGTGCAAGGCAGAACTATGGCTACACCTTC.

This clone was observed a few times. The CDR3 DNA reads as TGTGCCAGCAGCAGACGGGACAGCTCCTACGAGCAGTACTTC. Its translation: CASSRRDSSYEQYF. The chain joins TRBV9 to TRBJ2-7, with TRBD1 matching over 7 bases. CDR3 length equals 14 residues. The V and J ends lost 4 bases and 0 bases, in that order; junction bases with no gene match: 4. CDR1 and CDR2 from the germline V gene are SGDLS and YYNGEE. The complete variable domain, with remaining parts taken from reference TRBV9 and TRBJ2-7, reads DSGVTQTPKHLITATGQRVTLRCSPRSGDLSVYWYQQSLDQGLQFLIQYYNGEERAKGNILERFSAQQFPDLHSELNLSSLELGDSALYFCASSRRDSSYEQYFGPGTRLTVT.

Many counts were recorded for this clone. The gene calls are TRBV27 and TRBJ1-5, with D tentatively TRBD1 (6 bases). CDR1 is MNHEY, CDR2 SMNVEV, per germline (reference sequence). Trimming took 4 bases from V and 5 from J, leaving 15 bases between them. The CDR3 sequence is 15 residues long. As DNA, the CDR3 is TGTGCCAGCAGTTCGACAGGTTTGGTGGATCAGCCCCAGCATTTT. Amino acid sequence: CASSSTGLVDQPQHF.

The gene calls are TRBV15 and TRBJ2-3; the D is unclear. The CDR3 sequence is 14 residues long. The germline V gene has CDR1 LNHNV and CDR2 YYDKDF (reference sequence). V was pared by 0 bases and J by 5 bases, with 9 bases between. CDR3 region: CATSRDLGLDTQYF. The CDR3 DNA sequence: TGTGCCACCAGCAGAGATCTAGGGCTAGATACGCAGTATTTT.

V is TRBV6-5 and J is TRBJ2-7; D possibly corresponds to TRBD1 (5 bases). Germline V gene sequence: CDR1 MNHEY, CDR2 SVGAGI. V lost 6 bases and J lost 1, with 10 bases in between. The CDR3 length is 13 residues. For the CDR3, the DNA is TGTGCCAGCAGGATCACAGGTTCCTACGAGCAGTACTTC. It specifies CASRITGSYEQYF.

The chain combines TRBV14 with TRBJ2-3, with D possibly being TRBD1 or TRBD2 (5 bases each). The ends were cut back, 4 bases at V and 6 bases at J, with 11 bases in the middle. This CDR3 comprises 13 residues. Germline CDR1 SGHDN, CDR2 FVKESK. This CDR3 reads CASSRQLADTQYF. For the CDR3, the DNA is TGTGCCAGCAGCCGACAGTTAGCGGATACGCAGTATTTT.

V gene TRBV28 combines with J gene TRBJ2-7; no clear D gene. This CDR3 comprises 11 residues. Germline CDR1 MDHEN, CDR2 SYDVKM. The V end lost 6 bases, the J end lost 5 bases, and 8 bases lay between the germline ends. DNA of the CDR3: TGTGCCAGCAGCCTAAGACACGAGCAGTACTTC. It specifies CASSLRHEQYF.

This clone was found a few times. The CDR3, as DNA: TGTGCCAGCAGCGTTACAGGGGGCTGGGGCAATCAGCCCCAGCATTTT. It is translated as CASSVTGGWGNQPQHF. J is TRBJ1-5 and V is TRBV6-6; 9 bases agree with TRBD1. The CDR3 has 16 amino acids. Germline CDR1 is MNHNY and CDR2 is SVGAGI (reference sequence). V shed 6 bases and J 2 bases; nucleotides not matched to a gene: 8.

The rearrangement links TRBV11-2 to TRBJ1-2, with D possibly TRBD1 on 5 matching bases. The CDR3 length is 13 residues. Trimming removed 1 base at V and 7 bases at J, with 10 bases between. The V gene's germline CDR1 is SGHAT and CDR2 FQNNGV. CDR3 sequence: CASSLAGNGGYTF. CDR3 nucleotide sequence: TGTGCCAGCAGCTTAGCAGGGAACGGTGGCTACACCTTC.

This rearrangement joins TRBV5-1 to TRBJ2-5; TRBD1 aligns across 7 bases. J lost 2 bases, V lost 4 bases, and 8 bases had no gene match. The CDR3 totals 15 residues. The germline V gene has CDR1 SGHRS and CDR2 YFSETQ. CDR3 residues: CASSLHGTAQETQYF. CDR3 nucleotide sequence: TGCGCCAGCAGCCTACATGGGACAGCTCAAGAGACCCAGTACTTC.